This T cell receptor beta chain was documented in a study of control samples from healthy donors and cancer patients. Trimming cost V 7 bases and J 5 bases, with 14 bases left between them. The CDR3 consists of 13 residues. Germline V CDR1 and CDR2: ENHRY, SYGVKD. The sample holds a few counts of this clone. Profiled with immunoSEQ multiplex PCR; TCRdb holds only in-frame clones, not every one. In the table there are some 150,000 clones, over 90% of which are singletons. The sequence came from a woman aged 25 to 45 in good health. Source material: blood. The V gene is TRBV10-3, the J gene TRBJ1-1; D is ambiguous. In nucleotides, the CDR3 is TGTGCCATCAAGAGGAGGGAGGGAACTGAAGCTTTCTTT. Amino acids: CAIKRREGTEAFF.